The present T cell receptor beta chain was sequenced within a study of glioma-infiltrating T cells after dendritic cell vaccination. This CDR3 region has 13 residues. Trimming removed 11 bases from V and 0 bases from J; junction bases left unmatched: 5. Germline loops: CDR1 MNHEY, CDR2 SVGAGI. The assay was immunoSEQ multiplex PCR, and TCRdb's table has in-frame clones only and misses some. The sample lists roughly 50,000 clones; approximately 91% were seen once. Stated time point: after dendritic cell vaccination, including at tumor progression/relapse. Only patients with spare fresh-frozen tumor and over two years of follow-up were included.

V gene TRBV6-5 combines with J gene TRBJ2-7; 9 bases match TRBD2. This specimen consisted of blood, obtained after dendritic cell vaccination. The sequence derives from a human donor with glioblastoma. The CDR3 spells CAAGGSGSYEQYF. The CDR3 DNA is TGTGCCGCGGGAGGGAGCGGCTCCTACGAGCAGTACTTC.